These 20 T cell receptor beta chains were all obtained from the same sample, sequenced in a study of T cells in Graves' hyperthyroidism and ophthalmopathy. RNA transcripts provided the source from which TCR beta CDR3 regions were amplified. Using the HTBI primer set, a first-round RT-PCR was run on the TCR CDR3. TCRdb reanalysed the multiplex PCR reads using MiXCR and keeps one entry per CDR3 protein. Counted here are about 59,000 distinct CDR3 sequences, roughly 50% occurring once; the ten biggest clones make up approximately 3.4%. The sample consisted of blood. Receptor source: a woman in her sixties with Graves' ophthalmopathy.

This clonotype was found many times. The chain employs TRBV7-9 and TRBJ1-5, with 10 bases aligning to TRBD1. J lost 0 bases, V lost 0 bases, and 5 bases had no gene match. The CDR3 runs 18 residues. Germline values: CDR1 SEHNR, CDR2 FQNEAQ (reference sequence). This CDR3 reads CASSLASRTGGSNQPQHF. The CDR3 DNA is TGTGCCAGCAGCTTAGCGTCAAGGACAGGGGGTAGCAATCAGCCCCAGCATTTT. Full variable domain (outside the CDR3, taken from reference TRBV7-9 and TRBJ1-5): DTGVSQNPRHKITKRGQNVTFRCDPISEHNRLYWYRQTLGQGPEFLTYFQNEAQLEKSRLLSDRFSAERPKGSFSTLEIQRTEQGDSAMYLCASSLASRTGGSNQPQHFGDGTRLSIL.

There are many counts of this clonotype. The genes are TRBV28 and TRBJ1-5; 8 bases line up with TRBD1. Per germline, CDR1 MDHEN and CDR2 SYDVKM. Trimming at V came to 4 bases and at J to 0 bases, leaving 5 bases not matched to a gene. This CDR3 has 16 amino acids. The CDR3 loop reads CASSWGQAVSNQPQHF. CDR3 sequence (DNA): TGTGCCAGCAGTTGGGGACAGGCCGTTAGCAATCAGCCCCAGCATTTT.

This clonotype was seen ten or more times. V usage is TRBV12-3 or TRBV12-4 and J usage is TRBJ1-5; TRBD1 agrees at 7 bases. The CDR3 contains 12 residues. The V segment lost 8 bases and the J segment 9 bases; nucleotides outside the gene matches: 7. CDR3 nucleotide sequence: TGTGCCAGCTCCGGGACAGCGTGGCCCCAGCATTTT. Its translation: CASSGTAWPQHF.

This sequence joins TRBV4-3 and TRBJ2-5, with TRBD1 matching over 8 bases. V gave up 3 bases and J gave up 1 base; unmatched junction bases: 7. This CDR3 comprises 16 residues. Germline values: CDR1 LGHNA, CDR2 YSLEER. CDR3 protein: CASSQEQGVRQETQYF. The CDR3 DNA reads as TGCGCCAGCAGCCAGGAACAGGGGGTTCGCCAAGAGACCCAGTACTTC.

At least ten counts were recorded for this clonotype. V is TRBV12-3 or TRBV12-4 and J is TRBJ2-7; D unclear. Trimming shortened V by 6 bases and J by 0 bases, and 21 bases separated the two germline ends. This CDR3 spans 17 amino acids. CDR3 bases: TGTGCCAGCAGCCACCAGAGGCACCAGCTTATCTCCTACGAGCAGTACTTC. Translation: CASSHQRHQLISYEQYF.

The J gene is TRBJ1-2, the V gene TRBV7-9; D remains unclear. In germline, CDR1 is SEHNR, CDR2 FQNEAQ (reference sequence). V lost 1 base and J lost 4, with 10 bases in between. This CDR3 is built from 14 residues. The CDR3 DNA sequence: TGTGCCAGCAGCTTAGATGGGGTTACCTATGGCTACACCTTC. Its translation is CASSLDGVTYGYTF.

Many counts were recorded for this clonotype. J is TRBJ2-5 and V is TRBV28, with TRBD2 matching over 10 bases. V trimming: 7 bases; J trimming: 4 bases; junction bases outside the gene matches: 3. The CDR3 consists of 13 residues. Per the germline V gene, CDR1 is MDHEN and CDR2 is SYDVKM. The CDR3 is CASTSGGVETQYF. As DNA, the CDR3 is TGTGCCAGCACAAGCGGGGGGGTAGAGACCCAGTACTTC.

The chain employs TRBV18 and TRBJ2-7; TRBD2 might be the D (6 bases). This CDR3 spans 15 amino acids. Trimming took off 0 bases at V and 0 bases at J, with 9 bases between the two ends. Germline CDR1 is KGHSH and CDR2 is LQKENI. This chain's CDR3 is CASSPPGTVSYEQYF. The CDR3 DNA is TGTGCCAGCTCACCACCCGGGACTGTCTCCTACGAGCAGTACTTC.

The chain couples TRBV11-2 to TRBJ1-1; 7 nucleotides match TRBD1. V lost 4 bases, J lost 1 base, and 9 bases stayed unmatched. The germline V gene encodes CDR1 SGHAT and CDR2 FQNNGV. CDR3 length equals 16 residues. In nucleotides, the CDR3 is TGTGCCAGCAGCTCATCTACAGGGGTCAGGAACACTGAAGCTTTCTTT. Translated: CASSSSTGVRNTEAFF.

This clonotype appeared many times. The chain recombines TRBV4-2 with TRBJ1-6; perhaps TRBD1 as D (6 bases). The CDR3 is 16 residues long. Germline assignment: CDR1 LGHNA and CDR2 YNFKEQ. The V end lost 0 bases, the J end lost 7 bases, and 13 bases lay between the germline ends. The CDR3 protein is CASSQDPGAGNSPLHF. The CDR3 DNA reads as TGTGCCAGCAGCCAAGATCCAGGGGCAGGGAATTCACCCCTCCACTTT.

This clonotype was counted ten times or more. The chain employs TRBV4-3 and TRBJ2-7; no clear D. There are 14 residues in the CDR3. Germline assignment: CDR1 LGHNA and CDR2 YSLEER. V was trimmed by 0 bases and J by 2 bases, leaving 8 bases between them. The CDR3 DNA is TGCGCCAGCAGCCAAGATTCAGGTCCCTACGAGCAGTACTTC. This encodes CASSQDSGPYEQYF.

This clonotype occurred once. The chain has TRBV24-1 and TRBJ1-3; D uncertain. CDR3 length: 15 residues. Germline lookup yields CDR1 KGHDR and CDR2 SFDVKD. V was shortened by 4 bases and J by 4 bases, with 13 bases between the two germline ends. The CDR3 region has the DNA TGTGCCACCAGTGACCCCGCGGGGTTGGGAAACACCATATATTTT. Amino acids: CATSDPAGLGNTIYF.

This clonotype was counted ten times or more. The chain carries TRBV19 and TRBJ2-3, with D tentatively TRBD1 (6 bases). V shed 11 bases and J shed 2 bases, with 17 bases lying between them. Germline V gene sequence: CDR1 LNHDA, CDR2 SQIVND (reference sequence). The CDR3 totals 14 residues. DNA for the CDR3: TGTGCCTCATCGAGGGGGTCGGACACAGATACGCAGTATTTT. The encoded protein is CASSRGSDTDTQYF. The variable domain in full, completed from reference TRBV19 and TRBJ2-3, reads DGGITQSPKYLFRKEGQNVTLSCEQNLNHDAMYWYRQDPGQGLRLIYYSQIVNDFQKGDIAEGYSVSREKKESFPLTVTSAQKNPTAFYLCASSRGSDTDTQYFGPGTRLTVL.

Comment on this clonotype: An end of the junction does not agree with germline; a read error may underlie this. This rearrangement joins TRBV20-1 to TRBJ2-5; D unresolved. This CDR3 region has 10 residues. CDR1 is DFQATT, CDR2 SNEGSKA, per germline (reference sequence). The CDR3 DNA reads TGCGGTGCTAGTGGGGAGACCCAGTACTTC. Its translation is CGASGETQYF.

As for this clonotype: Relative to the germline gene, one junction end is altered; a read error may explain this. The chain couples TRBV7-2 to TRBJ2-5; the D gene could be TRBD1 or TRBD2 (5 bases each). The CDR3 length is 13 residues. Germline CDR1 and CDR2: SGHTA and FQGNSA. CDR3 amino acids: CASSPSVGETQYF. DNA for the CDR3: TGTGCCAGCAGCCCTTCTGTAGGGGAGACTCAGTACTTC.

V gene TRBV12-3 or TRBV12-4 combines with J gene TRBJ2-2, with D possibly matching TRBD1 (6 bases). Trimming pared 6 bases from V and 0 bases from J, leaving 11 bases between. The CDR3 runs 15 residues. The CDR3 spells CASSTGTPNTGELFF. CDR3 bases: TGTGCCAGCAGCACCGGGACACCGAACACCGGGGAGCTGTTTTTT.

About this clonotype itself: Without the conserved terminal phenylalanine or tryptophan, this CDR3 likely stems from a read error. The DNA is omitted, as the CDR3 cannot be located on it reliably, and the CDR3 follows TCRdb's listing. The V gene is TRBV11-1, the J gene TRBJ1-4. CDR1 and CDR2 (germline): SGHAT, FQDESV (reference sequence). The CDR3 length equals 15 residues, ends included. The CDR3 sequence is CASSLRGSTNEKRFC.

The table lists this clonotype with many counts. One base away lies a much larger clone, so this may be a sequencing read error. V is TRBV13 and J is TRBJ1-1; weak D call: TRBD1 (5 bases). Per germline, CDR1 PRHDT and CDR2 FYEKMQ (reference sequence). The CDR3 runs 15 residues. V lost 3 bases and J lost 7, with 18 bases in between. In nucleotides, the CDR3 is TGTGCCAGCAGCTTGGGGTGGGGGAATGCGGTTGAAGCTTTCTTT. It codes for CASSLGWGNAVEAFF.

This clonotype was seen repeatedly, ten times or more. The rearrangement joins TRBV6-6 to TRBJ1-1; D remains unclear. Trimming stripped 7 bases from V and 10 bases from J, with 7 bases between. The germline V gene has CDR1 MNHNY and CDR2 SVGAGI (reference sequence). The CDR3 spans 9 residues. The CDR3 spells CASTAGAFF. In DNA, the CDR3 is TGTGCCAGCACGGCTGGAGCTTTCTTT.

This clonotype occurred many times. The rearrangement links TRBV2 to TRBJ2-3; possibly TRBD2 for D (5 bases). The V end lost 4 bases, the J end lost 0 bases, and 11 bases lay between the germline ends. Germline assignment: CDR1 SNHLY and CDR2 FYNNEI. CDR3 length: 15 amino acids. In nucleotides, the CDR3 is TGTGCCAGCAGTGGTGCGTGGACTAGCACAGATACGCAGTATTTT. This gives the protein CASSGAWTSTDTQYF.